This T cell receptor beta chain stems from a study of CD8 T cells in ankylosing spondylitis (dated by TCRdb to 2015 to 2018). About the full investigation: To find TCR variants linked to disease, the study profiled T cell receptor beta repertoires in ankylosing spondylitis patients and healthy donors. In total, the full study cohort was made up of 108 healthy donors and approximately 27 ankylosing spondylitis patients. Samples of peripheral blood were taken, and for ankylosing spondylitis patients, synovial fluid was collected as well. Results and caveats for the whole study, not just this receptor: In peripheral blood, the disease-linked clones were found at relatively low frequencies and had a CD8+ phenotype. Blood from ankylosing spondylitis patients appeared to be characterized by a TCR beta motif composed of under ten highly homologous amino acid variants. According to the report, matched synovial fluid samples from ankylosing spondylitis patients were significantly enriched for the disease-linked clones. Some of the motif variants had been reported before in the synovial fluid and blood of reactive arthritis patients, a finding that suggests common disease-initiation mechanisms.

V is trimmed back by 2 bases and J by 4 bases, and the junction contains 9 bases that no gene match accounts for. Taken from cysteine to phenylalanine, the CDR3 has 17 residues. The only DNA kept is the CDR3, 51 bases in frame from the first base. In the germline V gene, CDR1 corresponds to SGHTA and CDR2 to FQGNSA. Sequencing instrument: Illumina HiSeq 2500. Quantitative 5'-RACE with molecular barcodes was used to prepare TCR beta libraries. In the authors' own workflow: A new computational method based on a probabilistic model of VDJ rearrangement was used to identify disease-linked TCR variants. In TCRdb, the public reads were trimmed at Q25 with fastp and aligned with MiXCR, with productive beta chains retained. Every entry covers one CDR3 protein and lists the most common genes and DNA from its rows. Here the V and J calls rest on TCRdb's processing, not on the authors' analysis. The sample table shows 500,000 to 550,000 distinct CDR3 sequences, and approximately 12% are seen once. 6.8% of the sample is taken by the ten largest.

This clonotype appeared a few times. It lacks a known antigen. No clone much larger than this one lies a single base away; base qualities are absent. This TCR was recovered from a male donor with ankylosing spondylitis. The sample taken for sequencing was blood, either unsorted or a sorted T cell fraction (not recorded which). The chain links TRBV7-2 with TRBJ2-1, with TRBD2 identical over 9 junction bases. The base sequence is TGTGCCAGCAGCTTAAGTAGCTGGACTAGCGCTTACAATGAGCAGTTCTTC. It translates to CASSLSSWTSAYNEQFF.